This passage covers 3 T cell receptor beta chains from one sample sequenced in a study of blood T cell repertoires in COVID-19. Data came from immunoSEQ multiplex PCR; TCRdb stores just in-frame clones and leaves some out. There are around 94,000 clones in the sample; more than 75% occur only once, and 9.8% lies in the top ten. Sequencing used peripheral blood. Receptors originate from a man aged 55 to 69 with active or convalescent COVID-19.

This clone was recorded only once. The chain uses TRBV9 and TRBJ2-5; perhaps TRBD1 as D (5 bases). The CDR3 runs to 13 residues. Germline-derived CDR1 and CDR2 are SGDLS and YYNGEE. V was shortened by 4 bases and J by 1 base, with 8 bases between the two germline ends. The CDR3 loop is CASSPTAQETQYF. CDR3 nucleotides: TGTGCCAGCAGCCCGACAGCCCAAGAGACCCAGTACTTC.

This clone was counted a single time. This chain joins TRBV28 and TRBJ2-5, with TRBD1 identical over 7 bases. Germline trimming cut 4 bases from V and 2 bases from J; bases unmatched to any gene: 10. Germline V gene sequence: CDR1 MDHEN, CDR2 SYDVKM. The CDR3 loop spans 16 amino acids. CDR3 amino acids: CASSSDLGRGQETQYF. CDR3 nucleotides: TGTGCCAGCAGTTCAGACCTTGGCAGGGGGCAAGAGACCCAGTACTTC.

V gene TRBV11-2 combines with J gene TRBJ1-2, with D possibly TRBD1 on 5 matching bases. Per germline, CDR1 SGHAT and CDR2 FQNNGV. The V end was cut by 0 bases, the J end by 5 bases, with 13 bases between. The CDR3 spans 15 residues. The CDR3 sequence is CASSLEASGLYGYTF. The DNA for the CDR3 is TGTGCCAGCAGCTTAGAAGCTTCAGGGTTATATGGCTACACCTTC.